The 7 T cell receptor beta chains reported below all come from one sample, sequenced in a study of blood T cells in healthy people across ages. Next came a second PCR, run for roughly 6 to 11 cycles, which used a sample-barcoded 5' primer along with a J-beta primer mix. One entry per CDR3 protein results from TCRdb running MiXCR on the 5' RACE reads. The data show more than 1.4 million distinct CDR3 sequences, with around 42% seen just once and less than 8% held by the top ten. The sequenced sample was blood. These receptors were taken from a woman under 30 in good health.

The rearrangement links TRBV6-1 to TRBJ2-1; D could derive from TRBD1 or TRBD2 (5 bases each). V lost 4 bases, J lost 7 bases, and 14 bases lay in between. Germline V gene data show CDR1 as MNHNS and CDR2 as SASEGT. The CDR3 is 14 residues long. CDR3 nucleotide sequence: TGTGCCAGCAGTGGGCTGGGGGTGGGGAATGAGCAGTTCTTC. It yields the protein CASSGLGVGNEQFF.

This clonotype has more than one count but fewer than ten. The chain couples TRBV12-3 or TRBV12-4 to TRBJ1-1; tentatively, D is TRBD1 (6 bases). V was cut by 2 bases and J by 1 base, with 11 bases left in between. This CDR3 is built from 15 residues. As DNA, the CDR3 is TGTGCCAGCAGTTTATATGGGGGCTCGAACACTGAAGCTTTCTTT. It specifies CASSLYGGSNTEAFF.

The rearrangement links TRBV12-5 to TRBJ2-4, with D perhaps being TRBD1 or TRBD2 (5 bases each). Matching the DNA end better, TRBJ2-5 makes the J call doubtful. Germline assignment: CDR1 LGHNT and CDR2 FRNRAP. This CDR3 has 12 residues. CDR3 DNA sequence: TGTGCTAGTGCTGGGGGTGGGGAGACCCAGTACTTC. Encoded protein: CASAGGGETQYF.

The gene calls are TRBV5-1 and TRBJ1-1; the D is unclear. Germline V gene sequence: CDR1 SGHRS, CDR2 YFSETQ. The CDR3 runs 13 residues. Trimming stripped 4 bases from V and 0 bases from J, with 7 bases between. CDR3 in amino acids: CASSQTMNTEAFF. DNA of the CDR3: TGCGCCAGCAGCCAAACTATGAACACTGAAGCTTTCTTT.

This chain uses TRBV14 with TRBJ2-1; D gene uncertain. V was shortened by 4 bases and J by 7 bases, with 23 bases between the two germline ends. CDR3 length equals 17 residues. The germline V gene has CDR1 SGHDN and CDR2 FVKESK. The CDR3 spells CASSPTGVRRVGNEQFF. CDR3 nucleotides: TGTGCCAGCAGCCCCACTGGAGTCCGCCGGGTCGGGAATGAGCAGTTCTTC.

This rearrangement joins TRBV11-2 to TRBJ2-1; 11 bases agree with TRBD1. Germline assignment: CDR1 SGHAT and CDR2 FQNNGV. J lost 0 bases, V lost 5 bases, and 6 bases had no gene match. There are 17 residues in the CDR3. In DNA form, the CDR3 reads TGTGCCAGCAGCCTGTGGACAGGGGGCGTCTCCTACAATGAGCAGTTCTTC. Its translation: CASSLWTGGVSYNEQFF.

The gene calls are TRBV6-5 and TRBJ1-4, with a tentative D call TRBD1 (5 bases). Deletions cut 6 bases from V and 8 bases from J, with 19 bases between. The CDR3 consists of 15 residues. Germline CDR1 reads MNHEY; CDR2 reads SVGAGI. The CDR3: CASRSRQRIGEKLFF. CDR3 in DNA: TGTGCCAGCAGATCCAGACAGCGGATCGGGGAAAAACTGTTTTTT.